Detailed here is one TCR beta chain. These data come from a study of resident and recirculating memory T cells in vitiligo. This CDR3 contains 15 residues. Germline V lookup: CDR1 LGHNT, CDR2 FRNRAP. Trimming removed 5 bases from V and 3 bases from J; junction bases left unmatched: 5. Anyone treated within the previous three months was excluded. Sequencing used immunoSEQ multiplex PCR; TCRdb keeps in-frame clones, though not all of them. The sample lists 70,000 to 85,000 clones, 90% to 95% occurring once. The sequence came from a male donor with vitiligo. The sequencing input was blood. The chain carries TRBV12-5 and TRBJ2-1; 9 bases are a match to TRBD2. CDR3: CASGTLLAGYNEQFF. The CDR3 nucleotides are TGTGCTAGTGGTACCCTACTAGCGGGCTACAATGAGCAGTTCTTC.